The present T cell receptor (beta chain) was sequenced within a study of cytomegalovirus exposure and HLA in healthy donors. Overall study findings and caveats: In an earlier analysis, about 87% or about 30%: the productive usage of most TCR beta V segments. There were some 150 TCR beta chains listed as cytomegalovirus-associated.

The PCR made use of 60 Vbeta and 13 Jbeta primers. TCRdb's copy holds only in-frame clones and misses some; the assay was immunoSEQ multiplex PCR. The sample has 160,000 or so clones; roughly 80% are singletons. A word on this clone: The target antigen is unknown.

The germline CDR1 and CDR2 sequences are MGHRA and YSYEKL. Trimming cost V 1 base and J 0 bases, with 10 bases left between them. The length of the CDR3 is 17 residues. Those who donated were healthy bone marrow donors. The sequenced sample consisted of PBMCs. The sequence was collected from a young woman in good health and CMV-seronegative. This chain links TRBV4-1 with TRBJ2-6; TRBD1 is a possible D gene (7 bases). CDR3: CASSQARGASGANVLTF. The DNA of the CDR3 is TGCGCCAGCAGCCAAGCCAGGGGGGCCTCTGGGGCCAACGTCCTGACTTTC.